These 29 T cell receptor beta chains share one sample of origin, sequenced in a study of cytomegalovirus exposure and HLA in healthy donors. The PCR had 60 Vbeta and 13 Jbeta primers. The method was immunoSEQ multiplex PCR; TCRdb's version includes in-frame clones alone and lacks a portion of them. Of about 270,000 clones listed, 72% are singletons. Source material: PBMCs. These receptors were obtained from a female donor in good health and CMV-seronegative.

The V and J genes are TRBV12-5 and TRBJ2-7; 13 bases line up with TRBD2. The junction had 3 bases not matched to a gene; V was cut back by 4 bases and J by 3 bases. CDR3 size: 15 residues. Germline CDR1 and CDR2: LGHNT and FRNRAP. The CDR3 sequence: CASGYGTSGIYEQYF. CDR3 bases: TGTGCTAGTGGTTACGGGACTAGCGGGATCTACGAGCAGTACTTC.

This clone came up a few times. The chain joins TRBV5-1 to TRBJ2-1, with TRBD2 matching 9 bases. Losses at the gene ends were 2 bases for V and 8 bases for J; bases not matched to a gene: 8. CDR1 and CDR2 from the germline V gene are SGHRS and YFSETQ. The CDR3 runs to 15 residues. The DNA of the CDR3 is TGCGCCAGCAGCTTAGCTAGCGGGAAAGGAGATGAGCAGTTCTTC. Its translation is CASSLASGKGDEQFF. The full variable domain, with the rest looked up from reference TRBV5-1 and TRBJ2-1, is KAGVTQTPRYLIKTRGQQVTLSCSPISGHRSVSWYQQTPGQGLQFLFEYFSETQRNKGNFPGRFSGRQFSNSRSEMNVSTLELGDSALYLCASSLASGKGDEQFFGPGTRLTVL.

The gene calls are TRBV14 and TRBJ2-5; D gene unclear. The CDR3 runs to 14 residues. Germline V CDR1 and CDR2: SGHDN, FVKESK. Between the trimmed V and J ends, which lost 4 bases and 1 base, there was a span of 10 bases. CDR3: CASSPTASQETQYF. The CDR3 nucleotides read TGTGCCAGCAGCCCAACAGCCTCCCAAGAGACCCAGTACTTC.

The chain links TRBV11-2 to TRBJ1-1; D uncertain. CDR1 and CDR2 (germline): SGHAT, FQNNGV. V lost 4 bases and J lost 0, with 18 bases in between. The CDR3 has 17 amino acids. CDR3 sequence reads: CASSSYLRNFMNTEAFF. As DNA, the CDR3 is TGTGCCAGCAGCTCATACCTCAGGAATTTCATGAACACTGAAGCTTTCTTT.

The V and J genes are TRBV15 and TRBJ2-2, with 14 bases that match TRBD2. The junction had 6 bases not matched to a gene; V was cut back by 2 bases and J by 7 bases. Germline CDR1 is LNHNV and CDR2 is YYDKDF (reference sequence). This CDR3 has 17 residues. CDR3 nucleotide sequence: TGTGCCACCAGCAGACGACTAGCGGGAGGGCAAAACGGGGAGCTGTTTTTT. It encodes CATSRRLAGGQNGELFF.

This clone has a handful of counts. This chain joins TRBV6-5 and TRBJ2-7; no clear D. This CDR3 spans 9 amino acids. V shed 6 bases and J shed 11 bases, with 8 bases lying between them. Looked up from germline, CDR1 is MNHEY and CDR2 is SVGAGI. The CDR3: CASRTRKYF. The CDR3 bases are TGTGCCAGCAGAACCAGGAAGTACTTC.

V usage is TRBV5-4 and J usage is TRBJ1-2; 9 bases map to TRBD1. Germline trimming cut 4 bases from V and 7 bases from J; bases unmatched to any gene: 5. Germline V gene sequence: CDR1 SGHNT, CDR2 YYREEE (reference sequence). This CDR3 region has 13 residues. In nucleotides, the CDR3 is TGTGCCAGCAGCATACAGGGGGCGGGTGGCTACACCTTC. Its translation is CASSIQGAGGYTF.

The chain employs TRBV28 and TRBJ1-5; 8 bases align to TRBD1. CDR1 is MDHEN and CDR2 is SYDVKM in the germline V gene. The CDR3 sequence is 15 residues long. V trimming: 2 bases; J trimming: 5 bases; junction bases outside the gene matches: 5. The DNA for the CDR3 is TGTGCCAGCAGTTTAGGGACAGGTTCGGATCAGCCCCAGCATTTT. Translation: CASSLGTGSDQPQHF.

The chain carries TRBV2 and TRBJ2-3, with 10 bases aligning to TRBD2. The V and J ends lost 4 bases and 1 base, in that order; junction bases with no gene match: 8. Per the germline V gene, CDR1 is SNHLY and CDR2 is FYNNEI. This CDR3 spans 17 amino acids. CDR3: CASSGASGSTRTDTQYF. CDR3 nucleotides: TGTGCCAGCAGTGGAGCTAGCGGGAGTACGCGCACAGATACGCAGTATTTT.

The V call is TRBV10-3, the J call TRBJ1-4; 8 bases align to TRBD1. The CDR3 is 14 residues long. Germline loops: CDR1 ENHRY, CDR2 SYGVKD. The J segment lost 8 bases and the V segment lost 10 bases, leaving 12 bases of the junction unmatched. CDR3 in amino acids: CATYDRGLGEKLFF. CDR3 bases: TGTGCCACCTACGACAGGGGTTTGGGGGAAAAACTGTTTTTT.

CDR3 coding DNA: TGTGCCAGCAGTCGGGGACAGTCCTACGAGCAGTACTTC. As protein: CASSRGQSYEQYF. This rearrangement joins TRBV6-4 to TRBJ2-7; 7 positions match TRBD1. The CDR3 is made up of 13 amino acids. Trimming took 5 bases from V and 1 from J; bases not matched to a gene: 2. Germline values: CDR1 MRHNA, CDR2 SNTAGT.

The table lists this clone with a count of one. The rearrangement uses TRBV10-1 and TRBJ1-2, with D possibly matching TRBD1 (6 bases). Germline assignment: CDR1 WNHNN and CDR2 SYGVQD (reference sequence). Trimming pared 10 bases from V and 6 bases from J, leaving 12 bases between. This CDR3 spans 11 amino acids. As DNA, the CDR3 is TGCGCCATATTCCAGGGGAATGGCTACACCTTC. This codes for CAIFQGNGYTF.

This chain uses TRBV2 with TRBJ2-4, with TRBD1 identical over 8 bases. Trimming at V came to 5 bases and at J to 9 bases, leaving 15 bases not matched to a gene. CDR1 and CDR2 from the germline V gene are SNHLY and FYNNEI. The CDR3 is 16 amino acids. The CDR3 DNA sequence: TGTGCCAGCAGTCGGACCCTACGGACAGGGTCTATCATTCAGTACTTC. Its translation is CASSRTLRTGSIIQYF.

This chain joins TRBV11-2 and TRBJ1-1; 8 bases line up with TRBD1. Trimming took 8 bases from V and 4 from J; bases not matched to a gene: 12. The CDR3 has 15 residues. The germline CDR1 and CDR2 sequences are SGHAT and FQNNGV. This CDR3 is CASSPQQGAITEAFF. CDR3 in DNA: TGTGCCAGCTCCCCTCAGCAGGGGGCTATCACTGAAGCTTTCTTT.

The V gene is TRBV4-1, the J gene TRBJ2-2; 11 bases fit TRBD1. The CDR3 is made up of 15 amino acids. The V gene end was trimmed by 3 bases and the J gene end by 5 bases; junction bases not matched to a gene: 2. CDR1 and CDR2 from the germline V gene are MGHRA and YSYEKL. CDR3 coding DNA: TGCGCCAGCAGCCAGGGGACAGGGGGAACCGGGGAGCTGTTTTTT. Its translation: CASSQGTGGTGELFF.

The V gene is TRBV11-3, the J gene TRBJ1-1; maybe TRBD1 (6 bases). In germline, CDR1 is SGHNT, CDR2 YENEEA. Trimming removed 0 bases from V and 10 bases from J, with 12 bases in between. The CDR3 is made up of 13 amino acids. The CDR3 DNA sequence: TGTGCCAGCAGCTTAGATGGGACAACTACAGCTTTCTTT. It is translated as CASSLDGTTTAFF.

The chain is built from TRBV27 and TRBJ1-5; possibly TRBD1 for D (6 bases). This CDR3 contains 14 residues. Germline-derived CDR1 and CDR2 are MNHEY and SMNVEV (reference sequence). Deletions cut 5 bases from V and 1 base from J, with 9 bases between. The CDR3 DNA sequence: TGTGCCAGCAGTCCAGGGGTCAGCAATCAGCCCCAGCATTTT. Amino acids: CASSPGVSNQPQHF.

The gene calls are TRBV19 and TRBJ1-5, with TRBD1 matching 7 bases. V lost 7 bases, J lost 3 bases, and 6 bases stayed unmatched. Germline V gene sequence: CDR1 LNHDA, CDR2 SQIVND (reference sequence). CDR3 length: 14 residues. The CDR3 loop reads CASKYRGDNQPQHF. The CDR3 DNA is TGTGCCAGTAAGTACAGGGGCGACAATCAGCCCCAGCATTTT.

The chain has TRBV29-1 and TRBJ2-4, with a possible D match to TRBD1 (6 bases). Trimming shortened V by 6 bases and J by 9 bases, and 18 bases separated the two germline ends. Germline values: CDR1 SQVTM, CDR2 ANQGSEA. The CDR3 length is 13 residues. CDR3 in DNA: TGCAGCGTGACCGGGACAAAGATTGGCATTCAGTACTTC. Translated: CSVTGTKIGIQYF. Variable domain in full (rest from reference TRBV29-1 and TRBJ2-4): SAVISQKPSRDICQRGTSLTIQCQVDSQVTMMFWYRQQPGQSLTLIATANQGSEATYESGFVIDKFPISRPNLTFSTLTVSNMSPEDSSIYLCSVTGTKIGIQYFGAGTRLSVL.

This clone occurred a few times. This rearrangement joins TRBV30 to TRBJ1-2, with D perhaps TRBD1 (5 bases). The CDR3 is made up of 12 amino acids. Germline CDR1 is GTSNPN and CDR2 is SVGIG (reference sequence). V dropped 4 bases and J dropped 8 bases, with 14 bases sitting between them. This CDR3 is CAWMGGVGGYTF. CDR3 nucleotides: TGTGCCTGGATGGGGGGAGTGGGGGGCTACACCTTC. The variable domain in full, with the rest retrieved from reference TRBV30 and TRBJ1-2, is SQTIHQWPATLVQPVGSPLSLECTVEGTSNPNLYWYRQAAGRGLQLLFYSVGIGQISSEVPQNLSASRPQDRQFILSSKKLLLSDSGFYLCAWMGGVGGYTFGSGTRLTVV.

The V and J genes are TRBV5-1 and TRBJ1-1, with a possible D match to TRBD1 (6 bases). Germline CDR1 SGHRS, CDR2 YFSETQ. This CDR3 contains 14 residues. Trimming pared 4 bases from V and 1 base from J, leaving 11 bases between. The CDR3: CASSQGPGNTEAFF. The CDR3 coding sequence is TGCGCCAGCAGCCAGGGGCCAGGGAACACTGAAGCTTTCTTT.

The rearrangement joins TRBV10-3 to TRBJ1-2; D may be TRBD1 (6 bases). CDR1 is ENHRY, CDR2 SYGVKD, per germline. The CDR3 loop spans 16 amino acids. The V gene lost 2 bases and the J gene lost 0 bases, with 13 bases spanning the gap. The CDR3 reads CAISEVGRGPNYGYTF. CDR3 DNA sequence: TGTGCCATCAGTGAGGTGGGGCGGGGGCCTAACTATGGCTACACCTTC.

The chain has TRBV13 and TRBJ2-3; the D gene is possibly TRBD1 (5 bases). Germline CDR1 is PRHDT and CDR2 is FYEKMQ (reference sequence). CDR3 size: 17 residues. The V and J ends lost 3 bases and 1 base respectively, with 17 bases between them. CDR3 loop: CASSFRSRLGGTDTQYF. CDR3 DNA sequence: TGTGCCAGCAGCTTTCGGTCCCGCCTAGGGGGCACAGATACGCAGTATTTT. Full variable domain (remainder filled in from reference TRBV13 and TRBJ2-3): AAGVIQSPRHLIKEKRETATLKCYPIPRHDTVYWYQQGPGQDPQFLISFYEKMQSDKGSIPDRFSAQQFSDYHSELNMSSLELGDSALYFCASSFRSRLGGTDTQYFGPGTRLTVL.

This chain connects TRBV5-1 to TRBJ2-1; 7 bases agree with TRBD2. Germline lookup yields CDR1 SGHRS and CDR2 YFSETQ. The CDR3 sequence is 14 residues long. Trimming took 6 bases from V and 0 from J; bases not matched to a gene: 3. CDR3 sequence reads: CASTSGSSYNEQFF. DNA for the CDR3: TGCGCCAGCACTAGCGGTAGCTCCTACAATGAGCAGTTCTTC.

The gene calls are TRBV7-9 and TRBJ1-2; D call uncertain. From germline, CDR1 is SEHNR and CDR2 FQNEAQ (reference sequence). The CDR3 spans 12 residues. With 5 bases removed from V and 7 bases from J, the gap between germline ends came to 11 bases. Here the CDR3 DNA reads TGTGCCAGCAGCCATGAGGAGGGTGGCTACACCTTC. Its translation is CASSHEEGGYTF.

J is TRBJ2-5 and V is TRBV5-1; TRBD2 matches 10 bases. The DNA matches TRBJ2-7 better at its end, which makes the J call doubtful. CDR3 length: 16 amino acids. CDR1 and CDR2 from the germline V gene are SGHRS and YFSETQ. The CDR3 reads CASSLSGTSVSYEQYF. DNA for the CDR3: TGCGCCAGCAGCTTGTCCGGGACTAGCGTGAGCTACGAGCAGTACTTC.

This rearrangement joins TRBV28 to TRBJ1-5, with D perhaps matching TRBD1 (6 bases). CDR1 and CDR2 from the germline V gene are MDHEN and SYDVKM. V was trimmed by 8 bases and J by 5 bases, leaving 16 bases between them. CDR3 size: 14 residues. CDR3 protein: CASRLTGLYQPQHF. The CDR3 nucleotides are TGTGCCAGCCGACTCACAGGGCTCTATCAGCCCCAGCATTTT.

This chain uses TRBV5-4 with TRBJ1-6, with D unresolved. V was trimmed by 2 bases and J by 7 bases, leaving 4 bases between them. Germline V CDR1 and CDR2: SGHNT, YYREEE (reference sequence). The CDR3 has 12 amino acids. The CDR3 sequence is CASSFPNSPLHF. CDR3 coding DNA: TGTGCCAGCAGCTTTCCGAATTCACCCCTCCACTTT.

This clone was seen a handful of times. The chain links TRBV19 to TRBJ1-1, with a tentative D call TRBD1 (5 bases). Trimming shortened V by 6 bases and J by 3 bases, and 20 bases separated the two germline ends. The germline V gene has CDR1 LNHDA and CDR2 SQIVND (reference sequence). This CDR3 is 16 amino acids long. CDR3 coding DNA: TGTGCCAGTAGCCTGGGGGGTTACCACCGGGACACTGAAGCTTTCTTT. Its protein product is CASSLGGYHRDTEAFF.